This T cell receptor beta chain was captured in a study of T-cell memory formation after mild COVID-19. Study context: Largely, the TCR clusters proved donor specific. General study findings and limits: Mainly CM and EM harbored the contracting CD4+ clones; mainly EMRA harbored the CD8+ ones. Researchers found some responding clones in pre-infection memory, a sign that cross-reactive memory joined.

This clonotype showed up just a few times. Its target is not known. TCRdb used MiXCR to reprocess the 5' RACE reads, holding one entry per CDR3 protein. The repertoire holds 470,000 or so distinct CDR3 sequences, with under 20% as singletons. The germline gives CDR1 SGHTA, CDR2 FQGNSA. This CDR3 has 16 amino acids. Trimming took off 1 base at V and 5 bases at J, with 16 bases between the two ends. V and J are TRBV7-2 and TRBJ2-3; D may be TRBD2 (7 bases). This receptor was taken from a man aged 18 to 29 who had mild COVID-19 (a few samples of this study predate the infection). Cell type and time point are not known. Input material: PBMCs or a T cell subset sorted from them (not recorded which). The CDR3: CASSLGAGAQEDTQYF. Here the CDR3 DNA reads TGTGCCAGCAGCTTAGGGGCGGGGGCCCAGGAAGATACGCAGTATTTT.